This T cell receptor (beta chain) was recovered during a study of blood T cell repertoires in COVID-19. Study-wide background: Both acute and convalescent COVID-19 samples were obtained from the United States, Italy and Spain. PBMCs, B-cell-depleted T cells, or T cells provided the cDNA or gDNA that made up the material.

Sequencing was performed with immunoSEQ multiplex PCR; in TCRdb, only in-frame clones are kept and a portion is missing. The sample has about 200,000 clones, 75% to 90% seen once. The junction had 4 bases not matched to a gene; V was cut back by 6 bases and J by 3 bases. The CDR3 covers 13 residues. This receptor was identified in a man aged 35 to 55 who had recovered from COVID-19. The rearrangement joins TRBV12-3 or TRBV12-4 to TRBJ1-1; 7 bases are a match to TRBD1. Sequenced material: PBMCs or T cells enriched from blood (not recorded which). CDR3 bases: TGTGCCAGCAGACCTCAGGGGGACACTGAAGCTTTCTTT. It codes for CASRPQGDTEAFF.